The clone carrying this T cell receptor beta chain has ten or more counts. Its antigen is as yet unknown. This entry comes from a study of Graves' ophthalmopathy and Graves' hyperthyroidism. Study at large: Peripheral blood sampling preceded any treatment and occurred at initial diagnosis. The study, taken as a whole, reports: A majority of expanded thyroid clonotypes exceeding 0.001 frequency were likewise present in blood. The model predicted ophthalmopathy progression with 60% to 71% sensitivity and around 72% specificity.

Additional autoimmune diseases, uncontrolled infections, pregnancy or lactation disqualified patients. Germline V gene sequence: CDR1 SGHTA, CDR2 FQGNSA. There are 15 residues in the CDR3. The junction had 6 bases not matched to a gene; V was cut back by 5 bases and J by 2 bases. Using RNA transcripts, the TCR beta CDR3 regions were amplified. RT-PCR with HTBI primers came first, then second-round multiplex PCR. From the multiplex PCR reads, TCRdb called clonotypes with MiXCR, one entry per CDR3 protein. The top ten clones hold 3.3% of a sample with 650,000 to 800,000 distinct CDR3 sequences, more than 40% of them seen once.

The chain links TRBV7-2 to TRBJ2-7; 10 positions agree with TRBD2. Sequences were obtained from peripheral blood. This sequence originates from an adult man with Graves' ophthalmopathy. The CDR3 spells CASSLYSGGAYEQYF. The CDR3 coding sequence is TGTGCCAGCAGCCTTTACAGCGGGGGGGCCTACGAGCAGTACTTC. Drawing the rest from reference TRBV7-2 and TRBJ2-7, the complete variable domain is GAGVSQSPSNKVTEKGKDVELRCDPISGHTALYWYRQSLGQGLEFLIYFQGNSAPDKSGLPSDRFSAERTGGSVSTLTIQRTQQEDSAVYLCASSLYSGGAYEQYFGPGTRLTVT.